The clone carrying this TCR beta chain has just one count. Its specificity is not known. Data came from immunoSEQ multiplex PCR; TCRdb stores just in-frame clones and leaves some out. This sample has about 5,600 clones, with almost 90% found just once. The data belong to a study of Tregs in tolerant kidney transplant recipients. The study's findings and limits: Validation in larger populations is needed because few patients were studied. Biological reproducibility was not directly addressed, but technical replication error appeared minimal.

Germline V gene lookup returns CDR1 ENHRY and CDR2 SYGVKD. V was clipped by 7 bases and J by 8 bases, with 17 bases between them. CDR3 size: 13 residues. The J gene is TRBJ1-2, the V gene TRBV10-3; D is possibly TRBD1 (6 bases). The sequence derives from a human patient who received a combined kidney and bone marrow transplant. Material: Tregs from blood cultured with allogeneic cells, obtained before the transplant. The CDR3 nucleotides read TGTGCCATCAATAGTTTCGGGGGCCAGGGCTACACCTTC. This gives the protein CAINSFGGQGYTF.